This entry lists 2 T cell receptor beta chains sequenced from one sample in a study of cytomegalovirus exposure and HLA in healthy donors. PCR amplification relied on 60 Vbeta primers (plus 13 Jbeta primers). Clones were read by immunoSEQ multiplex PCR, and TCRdb kept only the in-frame ones, dropping some. Its listing shows around 70,000 clones. The sequencing input was PBMCs. Source of these receptors: a man in his forties in good health and CMV-seronegative.

This chain joins TRBV6-5 and TRBJ2-7, with a possible D match to TRBD2 (6 bases). V lost 1 base to trimming and J lost 3 bases, with 13 bases between them. The CDR3 extends over 15 amino acids. CDR1 is MNHEY, CDR2 SVGAGI, per germline. CDR3 sequence reads: CASSYLGSGGYEQYF. Here the CDR3 DNA reads TGTGCCAGCAGTTACTTGGGTAGCGGAGGCTACGAGCAGTACTTC.

The rearrangement links TRBV21-1 to TRBJ1-5. TRBV21-1 is tagged as a pseudogene. The CDR3 consists of 20 residues. DNA for the CDR3: TGTGCCAGCCTCAAGCCGCCGGGACTCCGGGAGGACGGTAGCAATCAGCCCCAGCATTTT. It is translated as CASLKPPGLREDGSNQPQHF.